These T cell receptor beta chains were read from a single sample in a study of blood T cell repertoires in COVID-19. Here immunoSEQ multiplex PCR was the method, and the copy in TCRdb shows in-frame clones only, minus some. The sample contains over 70,000 clones, 70% to 90% of which appear only once. The sequenced sample consisted of peripheral blood. The receptors were sampled from a woman aged 80 or over with acute or convalescent COVID-19. The CDR3 runs from the conserved cysteine through the conserved F or W. A D gene is named only where the DNA matches it firmly. Expanded clones are given a class, and other clones once, few, many or no size at all.

j_call	clone_size	d_call	v_call	cdr3_aa	cdr3_nt
TRBJ2-3	-	TRBD2	TRBV4-2	CASSQELAGRTDTQYF	TGTGCCAGCAGCCAAGAACTAGCGGGGCGGACAGATACGCAGTATTTT
TRBJ1-1	-	TRBD1	TRBV5-1	CASSRQGAEAFF	TGCGCCAGCAGCAGACAGGGGGCTGAAGCTTTCTTT
TRBJ2-3	-	-	TRBV7-9	CASSSQGWGLDTQYF	TGTGCCAGCAGCTCCCAGGGTTGGGGCTTAGATACGCAGTATTTT
TRBJ2-1	-	-	TRBV5-5	CASTLAPGYQGNEQFF	TGTGCCAGCACCCTGGCCCCCGGCTACCAGGGGAATGAGCAGTTCTTC
TRBJ2-3	-	TRBD2	TRBV2	CASAFGGGRGTDTQYF	TGTGCCAGCGCCTTTGGCGGGGGTAGGGGCACAGATACGCAGTATTTT
TRBJ1-5	-	-	TRBV6-5	CASSLNRNSNQPQHF	TGTGCCAGCAGTTTAAACAGGAATAGCAATCAGCCCCAGCATTTT
TRBJ1-1	-	-	TRBV6-5	CASIPGGTSGTEAFF	TGTGCCAGCATACCCGGGGGGACCTCTGGCACTGAAGCTTTCTTT
TRBJ1-2	once	-	TRBV9	CASSASFYGYTF	TGTGCCAGCAGCGCGAGTTTCTATGGCTACACCTTC
TRBJ1-4	once	-	TRBV30	CAWRRSATNEKLFF	TGTGCCTGGAGGCGGAGTGCAACTAATGAAAAACTGTTTTTT
TRBJ2-2	-	TRBD2	TRBV29-1	CSVASGRAGELFF	TGCAGCGTTGCTAGCGGGAGGGCCGGGGAGCTGTTTTTT
TRBJ2-1	-	TRBD1	TRBV7-2	CASSPGTGEVGEQFF	TGTGCCAGCAGCCCAGGGACAGGGGAGGTGGGGGAGCAGTTCTTC
TRBJ2-2	-	-	TRBV19	CASSPARNTGELFF	TGTGCCAGTAGCCCAGCTAGGAACACCGGGGAGCTGTTTTTT
TRBJ1-4	-	-	TRBV11-2	CASGGGATNEKLFF	TGTGCCAGCGGCGGCGGTGCAACTAATGAAAAACTGTTTTTT
TRBJ2-3	-	-	TRBV7-8	CASRYRASGTDTQYF	TGTGCCAGCAGATATAGGGCTAGCGGCACAGATACGCAGTATTTT
TRBJ2-5	-	-	TRBV5-4	CASSSRETQYF	TGTGCCAGCAGCTCCAGGGAGACCCAGTACTTC
TRBJ2-2	-	TRBD1	TRBV7-7	CASSLGTALNTGELFF	TGTGCTAGCAGCTTAGGGACAGCCTTGAACACCGGGGAGCTGTTTTTT
TRBJ1-3	-	-	TRBV18	CASLSSSGNTIYF	TGTGCCAGCCTTTCTAGCTCTGGAAACACCATATATTTT
TRBJ1-2	-	-	TRBV19	CASNLQDGYGYTF	TGTGCCAGTAATTTACAGGATGGCTATGGCTACACCTTC
TRBJ2-5	-	TRBD1	TRBV5-1	CASSPRTGTGETQYF	TGCGCCAGCAGCCCTCGGACAGGGACGGGAGAGACCCAGTACTTC
TRBJ2-3	-	-	TRBV14	CASSRRGSISTDTQYF	TGTGCCAGCAGCCGCCGAGGGAGTATTAGCACAGATACGCAGTATTTT
TRBJ2-2	-	-	TRBV5-1	CASFGTRNTGELFF	TGCGCCAGCTTCGGGACTCGGAACACCGGGGAGCTGTTTTTT
TRBJ2-6	-	-	TRBV5-6	CASSFQGYSGANVLTF	TGTGCCAGCAGCTTTCAGGGGTACTCTGGGGCCAACGTCCTGACTTTC
TRBJ2-2	once	TRBD2	TRBV30	CAFFLGLAGGPSGELFF	TGTGCCTTCTTCCTCGGGCTAGCGGGAGGGCCGAGCGGGGAGCTGTTTTTT